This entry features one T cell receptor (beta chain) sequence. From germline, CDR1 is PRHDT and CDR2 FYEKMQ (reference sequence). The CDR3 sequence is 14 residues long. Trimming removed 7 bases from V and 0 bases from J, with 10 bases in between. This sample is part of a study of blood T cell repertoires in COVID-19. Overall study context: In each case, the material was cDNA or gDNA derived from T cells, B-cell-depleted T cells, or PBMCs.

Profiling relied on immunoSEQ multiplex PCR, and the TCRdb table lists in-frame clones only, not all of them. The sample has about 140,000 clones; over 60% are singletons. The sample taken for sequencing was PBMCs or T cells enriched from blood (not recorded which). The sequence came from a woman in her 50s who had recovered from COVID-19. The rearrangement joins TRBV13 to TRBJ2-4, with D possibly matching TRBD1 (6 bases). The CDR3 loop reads CASTAGAAKNIQYF. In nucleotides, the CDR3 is TGTGCCAGCACGGCAGGGGCAGCCAAAAACATTCAGTACTTC.